The following is a T cell receptor beta chain sequence with its context. This clonotype was observed a handful of times. No cognate antigen has been identified for it. Per-base qualities were not stored, and no clone one base away is much larger. Every donor in the study was a healthy Caucasian. Three pairs of female monozygotic twins, all aged roughly 18 to 30 years, made up the twin cohort. Positive isolation kits from Invitrogen were used to isolate CD4+ and CD8+ T cell populations. The data are from a study of identical twins (dated by TCRdb to the mid-2010s). Regarding the research as a whole: To test whether fetal clonotypes persist, this study deep-sequenced TCR alpha and beta repertoires from monozygotic twins, from unrelated adults of various ages, and from cord blood. To rule out contamination, the twin experiments were replicated at different times with different library preparation protocols. The investigation overall reported the following: Invariant T cells such as MAIT and iNKT could partly confound zero-insertion analyses, though diverse VJ usage argued against this for most clonotypes. Because the same donors could not be followed over many years, conclusions were based on cross-sectional statistical analysis. Out-of-frame TCR alpha sharing in monozygotic twins was systematically underestimated by recombination models, whereas sharing between unrelated individuals was in agreement with the recombination models. Compared with coincidental sharing between unrelated individuals, out-of-frame TCR alpha sequences shared between twins showed an excess of sequences with low generation probability. Fewer insertions were carried by abundant cord blood beta clonotypes, a similar but weaker trend appeared in young adult naive repertoires, and no such trend appeared in memory repertoires. Excess twin sharing in beta out-of-frame sequences was weaker because fewer shared sequences lowered the signal-to-noise ratio.

The protocol used for the library was 5' RACE. Sequencer: Illumina HiSeq 2000. A universal primer binding site was added through template switching, and the final cDNA carried a unique molecular identifier so that TCR cDNA molecules could be counted accurately. Specific primers in the conserved constant-segment region were used to synthesize first-strand cDNA for the TCR alpha and beta chains. To control for contamination, each cDNA library was double barcoded with a SMART-Mk sample barcode plus Illumina barcodes. Two successive PCR steps introduced TruSeq adapter sequences along with Illumina sample barcodes. The TCR alpha and beta cDNA libraries were sequenced on the Illumina HiSeq platform using custom primers. In the paper's pipeline: MiGEC was used to process raw reads and extract unique molecular identifiers, and MiXCR was used to find CDR3 positions. For each individual, recombination models were inferred using an EM algorithm with the repgenHMM and IGoR tools. Shared clonotype analysis was performed with the tcR package in R, normalizing sharing by the product of cloneset sizes. To study raw recombination without the effects of thymic and clonal selection, out-of-frame nonproductive sequences were analyzed. TCRdb reworked the public reads: Q25 trimming with fastp, MiXCR clone assembly, productive beta chains retained. Identical CDR3 protein sequences are pooled into one entry, listed with their most common genes and DNA. The authors' filters were not applied to this entry. The sample includes approximately 220,000 distinct CDR3 sequences, with approximately 6.8% observed a single time. Around 5.4% of the sample is in the top ten clones.

Trimming at the junction amounts to 6 bases on V and 8 bases on J, and the germline ends lie 10 bases apart. The CDR3, from cysteine to phenylalanine, totals 11 residues. This entry keeps only the CDR3 DNA: 33 bases, framed from base 1. The same specimen was also included in a second study, on yellow fever vaccine responses in identical twins. As that second paper reports: The authors reported that the T cell response to vaccination in identical twins appeared partly convergent and partly personalized. In the study, vaccine-responding T cell clones were precisely tracked in identical twins.

The chain couples TRBV12-3 or TRBV12-4 to TRBJ1-1; a tentative D call is TRBD1 (5 bases match). The sequenced sample consisted of CD8+ T cells sorted from blood. This TCR came from a woman aged 18-29 years in good health. CDR3 region: CASRGGMEAFF. DNA sequence: TGTGCCAGCAGGGGGGGGATGGAAGCTTTCTTT.